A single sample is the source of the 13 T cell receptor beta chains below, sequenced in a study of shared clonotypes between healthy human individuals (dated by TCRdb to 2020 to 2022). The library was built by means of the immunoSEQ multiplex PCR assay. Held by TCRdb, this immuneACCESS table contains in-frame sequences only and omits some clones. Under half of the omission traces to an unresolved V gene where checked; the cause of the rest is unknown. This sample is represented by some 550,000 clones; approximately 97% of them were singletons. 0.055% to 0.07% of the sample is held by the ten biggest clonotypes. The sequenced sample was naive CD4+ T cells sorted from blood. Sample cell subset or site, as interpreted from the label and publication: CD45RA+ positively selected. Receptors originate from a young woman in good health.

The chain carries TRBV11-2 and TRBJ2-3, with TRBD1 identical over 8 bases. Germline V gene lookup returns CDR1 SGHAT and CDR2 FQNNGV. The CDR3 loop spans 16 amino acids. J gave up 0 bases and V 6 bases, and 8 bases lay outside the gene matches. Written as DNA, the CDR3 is TGTGCCAGCAGTTACGGACAGGGTGCTAGCACAGATACGCAGTATTTT. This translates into CASSYGQGASTDTQYF.

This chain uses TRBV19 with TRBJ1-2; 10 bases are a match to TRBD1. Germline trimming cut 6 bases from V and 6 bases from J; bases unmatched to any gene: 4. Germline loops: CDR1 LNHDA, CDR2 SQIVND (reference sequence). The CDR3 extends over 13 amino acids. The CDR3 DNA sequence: TGTGCCAGTAGGGGACAGGGGACCGATGGCTACACCTTC. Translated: CASRGQGTDGYTF.

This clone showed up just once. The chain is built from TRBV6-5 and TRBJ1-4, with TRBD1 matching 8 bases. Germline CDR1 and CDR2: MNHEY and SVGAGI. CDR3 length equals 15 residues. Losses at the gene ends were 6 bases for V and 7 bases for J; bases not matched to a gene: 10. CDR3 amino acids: CASSPQQGGGEKLFF. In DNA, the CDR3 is TGTGCCAGCAGCCCTCAACAGGGGGGCGGTGAAAAACTGTTTTTT.

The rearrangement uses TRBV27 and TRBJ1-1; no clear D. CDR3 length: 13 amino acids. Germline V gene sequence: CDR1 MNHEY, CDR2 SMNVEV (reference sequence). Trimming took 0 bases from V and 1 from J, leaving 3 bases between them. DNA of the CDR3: TGTGCCAGCAGTTTATCGTGGAACACTGAAGCTTTCTTT. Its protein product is CASSLSWNTEAFF.

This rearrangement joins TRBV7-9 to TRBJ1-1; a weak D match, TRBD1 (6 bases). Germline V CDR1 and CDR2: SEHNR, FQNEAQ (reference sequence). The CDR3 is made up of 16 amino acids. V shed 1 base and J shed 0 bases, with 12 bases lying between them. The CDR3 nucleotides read TGTGCCAGCAGCTTAGGGGCAGGGGAGATGAACACTGAAGCTTTCTTT. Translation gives CASSLGAGEMNTEAFF. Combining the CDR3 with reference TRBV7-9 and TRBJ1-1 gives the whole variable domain DTGVSQNPRHKITKRGQNVTFRCDPISEHNRLYWYRQTLGQGPEFLTYFQNEAQLEKSRLLSDRFSAERPKGSFSTLEIQRTEQGDSAMYLCASSLGAGEMNTEAFFGQGTRLTVV.

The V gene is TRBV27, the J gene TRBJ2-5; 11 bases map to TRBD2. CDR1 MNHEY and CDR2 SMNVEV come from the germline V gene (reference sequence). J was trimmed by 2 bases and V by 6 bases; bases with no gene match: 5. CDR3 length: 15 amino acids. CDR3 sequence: CASRGLAGGQETQYF. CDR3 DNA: TGTGCCAGCAGGGGGCTAGCGGGAGGACAAGAGACCCAGTACTTC.

The DNA of the CDR3 is TGTGCCAGTATCCCTGAGGGACAGGGGCGAATCGGGGAGCTGTTTTTT. Translation: CASIPEGQGRIGELFF. This sequence joins TRBV19 and TRBJ2-2, with TRBD1 matching 10 bases. The germline V gene has CDR1 LNHDA and CDR2 SQIVND (reference sequence). This CDR3 region has 16 residues. Trimming took 7 bases from V and 7 from J; bases not matched to a gene: 12.

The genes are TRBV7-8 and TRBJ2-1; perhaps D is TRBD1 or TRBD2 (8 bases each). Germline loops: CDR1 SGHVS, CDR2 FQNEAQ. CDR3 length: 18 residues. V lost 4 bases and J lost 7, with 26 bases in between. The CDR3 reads CASSSGQGGSGDGNEQFF. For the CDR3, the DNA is TGTGCCAGCAGCTCCGGACAGGGAGGTAGCGGGGATGGTAATGAGCAGTTCTTC.

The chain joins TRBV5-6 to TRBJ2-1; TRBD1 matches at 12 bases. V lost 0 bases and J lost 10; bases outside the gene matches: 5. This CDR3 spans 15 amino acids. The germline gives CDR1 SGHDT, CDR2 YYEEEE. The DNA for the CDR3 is TGTGCCAGCAGCTTGGCCGGGACAGGGGGCGACGAGCAGTTCTTC. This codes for CASSLAGTGGDEQFF.

The CDR3 DNA sequence: TGTGCCAGCAGTCCCCGCATAGCGCACTCCTACGAGCAGTACTTC. Translation: CASSPRIAHSYEQYF. This chain links TRBV28 with TRBJ2-7; tentative D call: TRBD2 (5 bases). Germline CDR1 MDHEN, CDR2 SYDVKM. The CDR3 has 15 amino acids. V lost 5 bases, J lost 0 bases, and 14 bases lay in between. The full variable domain, its missing parts supplied by reference TRBV28 and TRBJ2-7, is DVKVTQSSRYLVKRTGEKVFLECVQDMDHENMFWYRQDPGLGLRLIYFSYDVKMKEKGDIPEGYSVSREKKERFSLILESASTNQTSMYLCASSPRIAHSYEQYFGPGTRLTVT.

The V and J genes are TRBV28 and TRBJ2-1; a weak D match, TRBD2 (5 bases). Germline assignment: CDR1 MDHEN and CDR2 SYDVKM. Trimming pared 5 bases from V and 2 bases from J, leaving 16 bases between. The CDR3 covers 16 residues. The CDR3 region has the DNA TGTGCCAGCAGTCCCCTATCGTCCGGGGCCTACAATGAGCAGTTCTTC. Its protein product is CASSPLSSGAYNEQFF.

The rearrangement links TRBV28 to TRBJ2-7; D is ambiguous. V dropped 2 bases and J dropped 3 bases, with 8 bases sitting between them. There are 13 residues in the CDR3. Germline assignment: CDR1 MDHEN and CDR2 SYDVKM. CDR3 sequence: CASSLGLGYEQYF. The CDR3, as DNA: TGTGCCAGCAGTTTAGGCTTGGGCTACGAGCAGTACTTC.

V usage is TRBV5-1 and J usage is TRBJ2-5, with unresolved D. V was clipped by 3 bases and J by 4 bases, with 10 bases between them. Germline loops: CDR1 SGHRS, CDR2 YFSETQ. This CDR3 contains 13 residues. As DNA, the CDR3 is TGCGCCAGCAGCTCCGACGACGGAGAGACCCAGTACTTC. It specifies CASSSDDGETQYF. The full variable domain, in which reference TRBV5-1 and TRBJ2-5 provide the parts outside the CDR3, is KAGVTQTPRYLIKTRGQQVTLSCSPISGHRSVSWYQQTPGQGLQFLFEYFSETQRNKGNFPGRFSGRQFSNSRSEMNVSTLELGDSALYLCASSSDDGETQYFGPGTRLLVL.